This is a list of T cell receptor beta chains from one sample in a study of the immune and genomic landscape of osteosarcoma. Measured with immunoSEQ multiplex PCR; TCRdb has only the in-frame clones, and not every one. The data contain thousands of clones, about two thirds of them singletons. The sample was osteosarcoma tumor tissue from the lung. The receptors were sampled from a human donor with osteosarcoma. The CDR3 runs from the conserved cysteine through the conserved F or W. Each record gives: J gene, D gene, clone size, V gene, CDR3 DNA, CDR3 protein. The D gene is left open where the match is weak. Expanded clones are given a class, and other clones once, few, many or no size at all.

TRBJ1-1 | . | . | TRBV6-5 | TGTGCCAGCAGTTACTTCGGGGGCACCACTGAAGCTTTCTTT | CASSYFGGTTEAFF
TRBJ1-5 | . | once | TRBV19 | TGTGCCAGTGTCCGGGGTCTTTTGGACAATCAGCCCCAGCATTTT | CASVRGLLDNQPQHF
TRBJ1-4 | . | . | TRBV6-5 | TGTGCCAGCAGGGGCAACACAGGAGATGAAAAACTGTTTTTT | CASRGNTGDEKLFF
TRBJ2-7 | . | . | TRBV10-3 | TGTGCCATCAGTATAATGACAGGAGGTTCCCTCGGCGAGCAGTACTTC | CAISIMTGGSLGEQYF
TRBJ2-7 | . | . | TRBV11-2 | TGTGCCAGCAGCTTAGGCCAGGGAGGATCCCTATCCTACGAGCAGTACTTC | CASSLGQGGSLSYEQYF
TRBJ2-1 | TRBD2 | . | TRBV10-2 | TGCGCCAGCGGACTAGCGGGGGCCAATGAGCAGTTCTTC | CASGLAGANEQFF
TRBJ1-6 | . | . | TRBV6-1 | TGTGCCAGCAGAGACACCTTCAGGGGCTCACCCCTCCACTTT | CASRDTFRGSPLHF
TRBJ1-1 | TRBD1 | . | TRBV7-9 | TGTGCCAGCAGCTTAGGGCAGGGGGACTACACTGAAGCTTTCTTT | CASSLGQGDYTEAFF
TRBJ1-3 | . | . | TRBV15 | TGTGCCACCAGCAGATTTCGGGACACCATATATTTT | CATSRFRDTIYF
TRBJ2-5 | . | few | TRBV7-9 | TGTGCCAGCAGCCCCCACAGCAGAAGAAAAGAGACCCAGTACTTC | CASSPHSRRKETQYF
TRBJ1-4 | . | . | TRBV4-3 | TGCGCCAGCAGCCAAGACACAGGGTCTAATGAAAAACTGTTTTTT | CASSQDTGSNEKLFF
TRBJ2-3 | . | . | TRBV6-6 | TGTGCCAGCAGTTACGAGGGCAGGGGCACAGATACGCAGTATTTT | CASSYEGRGTDTQYF
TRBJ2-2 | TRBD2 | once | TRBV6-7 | TGTGCCAGCAGTTACCAGCGGGGAGCTGTTTTT | CASSYQRGAVF
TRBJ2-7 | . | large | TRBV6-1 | TGTGCCAGCAGCGGACACAACTACGAGCAGTACTTC | CASSGHNYEQYF
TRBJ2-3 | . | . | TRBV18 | TGTGCCAGCTCCCCCCTCCGGGCTACAGATACGCAGTATTTT | CASSPLRATDTQYF
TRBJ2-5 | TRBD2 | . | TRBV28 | TGTGCCAGCAACTCATTAGCGGGAAGGGAGACCCAGTACTTC | CASNSLAGRETQYF
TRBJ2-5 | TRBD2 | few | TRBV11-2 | TGTGCCAGCAGCTTAGGACTAGCAGATATACAAGAGACCCAGTACTTC | CASSLGLADIQETQYF
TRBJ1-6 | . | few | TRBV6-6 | TGTGCCAGCAGTAGCCCCGGGAGTAATTCACCCCTCCACTTT | CASSSPGSNSPLHF
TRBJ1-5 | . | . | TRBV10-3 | TGTGCCATCAGTGTGGGCGGGAATTGGCCCCAGCATTTT | CAISVGGNWPQHF
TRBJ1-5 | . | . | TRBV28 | TGTGCCACCCGCGTAGGGAGTGGTGGCAATCAGCCCCAGCATTTT | CATRVGSGGNQPQHF
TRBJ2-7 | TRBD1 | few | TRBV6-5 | TGTGCCAGCAGTGCCCCGGACAGGCCCAACGAGCAGTACTTC | CASSAPDRPNEQYF
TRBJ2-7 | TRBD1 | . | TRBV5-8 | TGTGCCAGCAGCAAGGGACAGGGAGCGGTGGACGAGCAGTACTTC | CASSKGQGAVDEQYF
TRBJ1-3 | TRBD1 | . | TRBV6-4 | TGTGCCAGCAGTGACCCCAGACCCGGACAGGGACGCTCTGGAAACACCATATATTTT | CASSDPRPGQGRSGNTIYF
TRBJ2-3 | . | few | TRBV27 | TGTGCCAGCAGTTTAGGAGATACGCAGTATTTT | CASSLGDTQYF
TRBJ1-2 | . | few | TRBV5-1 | TGCGCCAGCAGCTTGGAAGCCGTCGGGGGCTACACCTTC | CASSLEAVGGYTF
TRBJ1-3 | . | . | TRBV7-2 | TGTGCCAGCAGCTTAGCCGGGGCGGGTGGAAACACCATATATTTT | CASSLAGAGGNTIYF
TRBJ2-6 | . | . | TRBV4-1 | TGCGCCAGCAGCCCGAAAAGGGAAGCTGGGGCCAACGTCCTGACTTTC | CASSPKREAGANVLTF
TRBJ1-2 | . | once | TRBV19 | TGTGCCAGTAGCATGAGGACCAACTATGGCTACACCTTC | CASSMRTNYGYTF
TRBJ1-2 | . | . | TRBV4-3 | TGCGCCAGCAGCCAATTACAGGGCTCAAGCGGCTACACCTTC | CASSQLQGSSGYTF
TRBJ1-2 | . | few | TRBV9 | TGTGCCAGCAGCGTAGGGGACGTGTTGGAGGGCTACACCTTC | CASSVGDVLEGYTF
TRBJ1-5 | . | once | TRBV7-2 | TGTGCCAGCAGCTTTGGGGACTTTAGCAATCAGCCCCAGCATTTT | CASSFGDFSNQPQHF
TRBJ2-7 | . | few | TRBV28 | TGTGCCAGCAGTGGGGCCATAAGCAGCTCCTACGAGCAGTACTTC | CASSGAISSSYEQYF
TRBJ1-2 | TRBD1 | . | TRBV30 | TGTGCCTGGAGTATAGGGGGCGCGGGCTATGGCTACACCTTC | CAWSIGGAGYGYTF
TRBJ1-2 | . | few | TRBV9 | TGTGCCAGCAGCCCGACGGGCAGGGGTAACTATGGCTACACCTTC | CASSPTGRGNYGYTF
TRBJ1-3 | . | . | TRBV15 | TGTGCCACCAGTCCCGGGGCGGTACTTGGGCTTGGAAACACCATATATTTT | CATSPGAVLGLGNTIYF
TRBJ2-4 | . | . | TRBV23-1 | TGCGCCAGCAGTCCGAGCGATGGGGCACTCCTAGCCAAAAACATTCAGTACTTC | CASSPSDGALLAKNIQYF
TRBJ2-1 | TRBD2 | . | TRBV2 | TGTGCCAGCACCCGATCGGGGTTAGCGGGCGCAAACAATGAGCAGTTCTTC | CASTRSGLAGANNEQFF
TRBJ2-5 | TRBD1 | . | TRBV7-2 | TGTGCCAGCAGCTTAGATAGGGGGCAGGCGAAGACCCAGTACTTC | CASSLDRGQAKTQYF
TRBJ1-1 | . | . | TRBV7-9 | TGTGCCAGCAGCCCTCCCCACAGCGGGAACACTGAAGCTTTCTTT | CASSPPHSGNTEAFF
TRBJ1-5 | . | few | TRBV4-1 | TGCGCCAGCAGCCAAGATTCGGTAGGTAAGCATCAGCCCCAGCATTTT | CASSQDSVGKHQPQHF
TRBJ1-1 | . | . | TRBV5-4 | TGTGCCAGCAGCTTGGCCGCAATGGGTGAGGACACTGAAGCTTTCTTT | CASSLAAMGEDTEAFF
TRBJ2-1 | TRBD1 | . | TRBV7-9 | TGTGCCAGCAGCTTTTCGACAGGGGTGGACAATGAGCAGTTCTTC | CASSFSTGVDNEQFF
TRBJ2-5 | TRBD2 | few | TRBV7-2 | TGTGCCAGCAGCCCACCAAGGGCGTTAGCGGGAGTAGAGACCCAGTACTTC | CASSPPRALAGVETQYF
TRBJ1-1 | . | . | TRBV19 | TGTGCCAGTAGTACGACTCCCGGCGACACTGAAGCTTTCTTT | CASSTTPGDTEAFF
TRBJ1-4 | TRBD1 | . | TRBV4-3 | TGCGCCAGCAGCCAAGGGACAGGCTTTAATAATGAAAAACTGTTTTTT | CASSQGTGFNNEKLFF
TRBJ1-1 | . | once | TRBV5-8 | TGTGCCAGCAGCTTGGTTATTTCTTCGCTCGCCGCTATGAACACTGAAGCTTTCTTT | CASSLVISSLAAMNTEAFF
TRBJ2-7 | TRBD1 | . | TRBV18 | TGTGCCAGCTCACATCCGGGACAGAAGAGCTCCTACGAGCAGTACTTC | CASSHPGQKSSYEQYF
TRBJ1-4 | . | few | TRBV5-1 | TGCGCCAGCAGCGCTGGTAGGGGCGGTGAAAAACTGTTTTTT | CASSAGRGGEKLFF
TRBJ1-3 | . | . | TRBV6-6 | TGTGCCAGCGGGGGAACGGGACCCGGAAACACCATATATTTT | CASGGTGPGNTIYF
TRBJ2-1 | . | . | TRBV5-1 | TGCGCCAGCAGCGAGAGGAGATCTAACTACAATGAGCAGTTCTTC | CASSERRSNYNEQFF
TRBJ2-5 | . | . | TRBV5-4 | TGTGCCAGCAGCCCCCGGGGGTACCAAGAGACCCAGTACTTC | CASSPRGYQETQYF
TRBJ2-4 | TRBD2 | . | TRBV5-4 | TGTGCCAGCAGCTTGGGACTAGCGGGAGGGCCCAGTGCCAAAAACATTCAGTACTTC | CASSLGLAGGPSAKNIQYF
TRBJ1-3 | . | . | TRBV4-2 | TGTGCCAGCAGCTTGGACAACCGGGGAGACACCATATATTTT | CASSLDNRGDTIYF
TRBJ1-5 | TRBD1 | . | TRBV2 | TGTGCCAGCAGACTCGGGACAGGGGGCCTGCAGCCCCAGCATTTT | CASRLGTGGLQPQHF
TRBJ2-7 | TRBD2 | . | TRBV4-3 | TGCGCCAGCAGCCAGGAGGATCCGGGACTAGGGTCCTACGAGCAGTACTTC | CASSQEDPGLGSYEQYF
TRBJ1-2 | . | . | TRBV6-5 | TGTGCCAGCAGTTATCTCCCGCGGCCCCTCGGGGGCTACACCTTC | CASSYLPRPLGGYTF
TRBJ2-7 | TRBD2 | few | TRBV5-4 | TGTGCCAGCAGCACGGGGACTAGCGGGAGTTACGAGCAGTACTTC | CASSTGTSGSYEQYF
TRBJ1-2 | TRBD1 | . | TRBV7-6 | TGTGCCAGCAGTTTCCGGGACAGGGATGGCTACACCTTC | CASSFRDRDGYTF